Detailed here is one T cell receptor (beta chain). Ranging in age from about 6 to 100, the donors were healthy Caucasian individuals from Russia. The authors ran a second PCR of roughly 6 to 12 cycles using a sample-barcoded 5' primer and a J-beta primer mix. TCRdb used MiXCR to reprocess the 5' RACE reads, holding one entry per CDR3 protein. The sample includes 650,000 or so distinct CDR3 sequences, around 52% of them seen just once. CDR3 size: 14 residues. Deletions cut 5 bases from V and 9 bases from J, with 17 bases between. The germline CDR1 and CDR2 sequences are SEHNR and FQNEAQ (reference sequence). This sample is drawn from a study of blood T cells in healthy people across ages.

Specimen: blood. This TCR was sampled from a woman older than 75 in good health. This chain connects TRBV7-9 to TRBJ2-1; possibly TRBD1 or TRBD2 for D (5 bases each). The CDR3 sequence: CASSLPGTPSEQFF. The CDR3 nucleotides read TGTGCCAGCAGCCTTCCCGGGACCCCAAGTGAGCAGTTCTTC.